This T cell receptor (beta chain) stems from a study of blood T cell repertoires in COVID-19. Overall study: The United States, Italy and Spain provided the acute and convalescent COVID-19 samples. PBMCs, B-cell-depleted T cells, or T cells provided the cDNA or gDNA that made up the material.

The CDR3 has 17 residues. V lost 4 bases and J 5 bases, leaving 24 bases between the germline ends. Per the germline V gene, CDR1 is SGHRS and CDR2 is YFSETQ. In this sample, this clone turned up a few times. Clones were read by immunoSEQ multiplex PCR, and TCRdb kept only the in-frame ones, dropping some. Among approximately 330,000 clones, 87% were seen once, and the ten largest hold approximately 9.4%. Sequencing was performed on peripheral blood. The chain recombines TRBV5-1 with TRBJ1-2, with D perhaps matching TRBD1 (6 bases). The TCR was taken from a man aged 25 to 45 with COVID-19, enrolled during active disease. The CDR3 sequence: CASSTGWGNRAEYGYTF. The CDR3 DNA is TGCGCCAGCAGCACCGGATGGGGAAACAGGGCGGAGTATGGCTACACCTTC.